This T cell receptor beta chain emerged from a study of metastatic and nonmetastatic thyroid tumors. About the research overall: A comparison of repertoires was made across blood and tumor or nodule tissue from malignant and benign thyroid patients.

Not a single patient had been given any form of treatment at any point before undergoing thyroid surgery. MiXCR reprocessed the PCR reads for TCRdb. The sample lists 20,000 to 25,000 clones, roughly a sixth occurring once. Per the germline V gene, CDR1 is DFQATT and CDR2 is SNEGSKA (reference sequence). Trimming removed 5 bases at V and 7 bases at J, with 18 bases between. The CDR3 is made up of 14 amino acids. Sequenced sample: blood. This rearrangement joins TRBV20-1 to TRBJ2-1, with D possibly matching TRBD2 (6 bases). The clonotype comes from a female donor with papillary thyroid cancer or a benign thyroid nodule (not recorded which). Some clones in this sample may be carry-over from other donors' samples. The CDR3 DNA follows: TGCAGTGCTCCCCCTGTTAGGAGCGGGAATGAGCAGTTCTTC. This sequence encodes CSAPPVRSGNEQFF.